The rows below give T cell receptor beta chains drawn from one sample of a study of response to subunit inactivated influenza vaccine. MiXCR, run by TCRdb on the RT-PCR reads, gives a single entry per CDR3 protein. The sample lists about 300,000 distinct CDR3 sequences, roughly 22% occurring once. Here the sequenced sample was PBMCs from blood, taken about 20 months after vaccination. The receptors were sampled from a man between 45 and 75 years old who received an inactivated influenza vaccine. Both conserved end residues are part of each CDR3. The D gene is left open where the match is weak. The size field is filled for only some rows; it gives once, few, many or a size class.

clone size,V gene,J gene,D gene,CDR3 DNA,CDR3 protein
.,TRBV24-1,TRBJ2-1,.,TGTGCCACCAGGCTCGAACAGGGGAGGGGGTACAATGAGCAGTTCTTC,CATRLEQGRGYNEQFF
many,TRBV12-3/TRBV12-4,TRBJ1-4,TRBD1,TGTGCCAGCAGTACGACAGGGGTGCGGGAAAAACTGTTTTTT,CASSTTGVREKLFF
few,TRBV5-1,TRBJ2-3,TRBD1,TGCGCCAGCAGCTTCACCTTAACAGGGGCAGATACGCAGTATTTT,CASSFTLTGADTQYF
.,TRBV7-9,TRBJ1-2,.,TGTGCCAGCAGCCCGACAGGAGGAAGTAACTATGGCTACACCTTC,CASSPTGGSNYGYTF
many,TRBV2,TRBJ1-2,.,TGTGCCAGCAGCGCAGGACAGTGGGGCTACACCTTC,CASSAGQWGYTF
.,TRBV7-2,TRBJ2-3,.,TGTGCCAGCAGCGCCGTAACGGGGCTTCCAGATACGCAGTATTTT,CASSAVTGLPDTQYF
.,TRBV20-1,TRBJ1-2,.,TGCAGTGCTAGAGATCCCGTAAGAGGCTGGTATGGCTACACCTTC,CSARDPVRGWYGYTF
.,TRBV4-1,TRBJ2-4,TRBD1,TGCGCCAGCAGCCAAGAGGCCGAGGCCCCGGGACAGGGCCTTTTTACCAAAAACATTCAGTACTTC,CASSQEAEAPGQGLFTKNIQYF
.,TRBV5-1,TRBJ2-3,.,TGCGCCAGCAGCTTGGTTCTGCGGCGATACACAGATACGCAGTATTTT,CASSLVLRRYTDTQYF
.,TRBV4-1,TRBJ2-7,TRBD1,TGCGCCAGCAGCCAAGAGTGGTATACACAGGGGTTCTCCTACGAGCAGTACTTC,CASSQEWYTQGFSYEQYF
few,TRBV29-1,TRBJ1-2,.,TGCAGCGTTACAGGGAAGGATGGCTACACCTTC,CSVTGKDGYTF
few,TRBV6-5,TRBJ2-3,.,TGTGCCAGCACCCACAGAGATACGCAGTATTTT,CASTHRDTQYF
.,TRBV5-4,TRBJ2-7,TRBD1,TGTGCCAGCAGCTCCCCGGGACAGGGGCCCTACGAGCAGTACTTC,CASSSPGQGPYEQYF
few,TRBV7-2,TRBJ1-2,.,TGTGCCAGCAGCTTAGAATCCGACCGCCCAATTTATGGCTACACCTTC,CASSLESDRPIYGYTF
.,TRBV4-2,TRBJ2-1,.,TGTGCCAGCAGCCAAGTTCGGGAGTCCTACAATGAGCAGTTCTTC,CASSQVRESYNEQFF
few,TRBV6-2/TRBV6-3,TRBJ2-7,TRBD2,TGTGCCAGCAAGCTAGCGGGGGGTTACGAGCAGTACTTC,CASKLAGGYEQYF
.,TRBV2,TRBJ2-3,.,TGTGCCAGCAGTTTAGGATATTCTAGCACAGATACGCAGTATTTT,CASSLGYSSTDTQYF
.,TRBV24-1,TRBJ1-5,.,TGTGCCACCAGTGGTACGAGCAATCAGCCCCAGCATTTT,CATSGTSNQPQHF
many,TRBV20-1,TRBJ1-3,TRBD1,TGCAGTGCATCTCAGGGGGCTGCTGGAAACACCATATATTTT,CSASQGAAGNTIYF
few,TRBV4-2,TRBJ1-3,.,TGTGCCAGCAGCCAGCCGGGACTGACGCCTGGAAACACCATATATTTT,CASSQPGLTPGNTIYF
.,TRBV3-1,TRBJ2-7,.,TGTGCCAGCAGCCAACGGGCCGACCTCAGACTCTCCTACGAGCAGTACTTC,CASSQRADLRLSYEQYF
few,TRBV6-1,TRBJ1-1,.,TGTGCCACCAGAAGAAGGGATGAGGACACTGAAGCTTTCTTT,CATRRRDEDTEAFF
few,TRBV7-2,TRBJ2-7,.,TGTGCCAGCAGCTTAGCGATACAGAGTGAGCAGTACTTC,CASSLAIQSEQYF
.,TRBV4-1,TRBJ2-1,TRBD2,TGCGCCAGCAGCCAAGCGGGAGGGCCTATTAGAAATGAGCAGTTCTTC,CASSQAGGPIRNEQFF
.,TRBV5-1,TRBJ2-2,.,TGCGCCAGCAGCCCACCCTGGCCGATTGCGAACACCGGGGAGCTGTTTTTT,CASSPPWPIANTGELFF
few,TRBV29-1,TRBJ1-2,.,TGCAGCGTTGATCAGAACAACTATGGCTACACCTTC,CSVDQNNYGYTF
.,TRBV12-3/TRBV12-4,TRBJ1-4,.,TGTGCCAGCAGTAGAAGTGGGGTCGAAAAACTGTTTTTT,CASSRSGVEKLFF
.,TRBV6-5,TRBJ2-1,.,TGTGCCAGCAGTCTCACTCCAGACAGGTCCTACAATGAGCAGTTCTTC,CASSLTPDRSYNEQFF
.,TRBV6-5,TRBJ2-1,TRBD2,TGTGCCAGCAGTTACTCGATTTACCGGGGGGGAACCGATGAGCAGTTCTTC,CASSYSIYRGGTDEQFF
many,TRBV28,TRBJ1-3,.,TGTGCCAGCAGTTTCGGGGGAACATCGGGTGGAAACACCATATATTTT,CASSFGGTSGGNTIYF
.,TRBV6-1,TRBJ2-7,TRBD1,TGTGCCAGCAGAACTACCGGGACAGGGATCTACGAGCAGTACTTC,CASRTTGTGIYEQYF
.,TRBV20-1,TRBJ1-2,.,TGCAGTGCTAGAGATCTGCGGGGCTACACCTTC,CSARDLRGYTF
.,TRBV7-9,TRBJ1-1,.,TGTGCCAGCAGCTTAAAAGGGGTGGCTTTCTTT,CASSLKGVAFF
few,TRBV27,TRBJ1-2,.,TGTGCCAGCAGTTTAACGACGGCTAACTATGGCTACACCTTC,CASSLTTANYGYTF
.,TRBV20-1,TRBJ2-3,.,TGCAGTGCCCTAAAACAGACATTTCCCACAGATACGCAGTATTTT,CSALKQTFPTDTQYF
.,TRBV12-3/TRBV12-4,TRBJ2-7,.,TGTGCCAGCAGTTTTGAGGCGGGGAACTACGAGCAGTACTTC,CASSFEAGNYEQYF
.,TRBV20-1,TRBJ2-1,.,TGCAGTGCTAGAATGCAGGCTAGCTACAATGAGCAGTTCTTC,CSARMQASYNEQFF
once,TRBV10-3,TRBJ2-7,TRBD2,TGTGCCATCAGTGAGTCGAGCGGGGGGAGATTTTGGAACGAGCAGTACTTC,CAISESSGGRFWNEQYF
many,TRBV14,TRBJ2-7,.,TGTGCCAGCAGCCAAGACGGCTACGAGCAGTACTTC,CASSQDGYEQYF
few,TRBV18,TRBJ1-2,.,TGTGCCAGCTCACCTTCCGGGACGGGCTATGGCTACACCTTC,CASSPSGTGYGYTF
many,TRBV5-1,TRBJ1-1,.,TGCGCCAGCAGCTTCCAGACGGGGGCGAGCACTGAAGCTTTCTTT,CASSFQTGASTEAFF
few,TRBV7-4,TRBJ1-5,.,TGTGCCAGCAGCTCTCAACTGAGGGACGGTTGGCTATATAGCAATCAGCCCCAGCATTTT,CASSSQLRDGWLYSNQPQHF
few,TRBV30,TRBJ1-2,.,TGTGCCTGGAGTCGACAGGCGCTTAAATTGGGCTACACCTTC,CAWSRQALKLGYTF
.,TRBV5-3,TRBJ1-6,.,TGTGCCAGCGGCCCCCGGGCCGCGGTTTTGGATTCACCCCTCCACTTT,CASGPRAAVLDSPLHF
.,TRBV29-1,TRBJ2-7,.,TGCAGCGTTGTGGAAAAAACAATCTCCTACGAGCAGTACTTC,CSVVEKTISYEQYF
.,TRBV19,TRBJ2-2,TRBD2,TGTGCCAGTAGTGGTTCGGGCAGCGGGGGGCATTTTGGAGGGGAGCTGTTTTTT,CASSGSGSGGHFGGELFF
.,TRBV7-2,TRBJ1-3,TRBD1,TGTGCCAGCAGCCTGGGACAGTTTAAAAACACCATATATTTT,CASSLGQFKNTIYF
.,TRBV7-9,TRBJ2-2,.,TGTGCCAGCAGCTCCAGGAAGGTCGAAACCGGGGAGCTGTTTTTT,CASSSRKVETGELFF
.,TRBV5-5,TRBJ2-7,TRBD2,TGTGCCAGCAGTCGACAACTAGCGGGGGGGAACGAGCAGTACTTC,CASSRQLAGGNEQYF
few,TRBV2,TRBJ1-5,.,TGTGCCAGCACACGTACAGAAAGCAATCAGCCCCAGCATTTT,CASTRTESNQPQHF
few,TRBV3-1,TRBJ1-2,TRBD1,TGTGCCAGCAGCATTGGGGACAGGGGCCTCGGGGGCTACACCTTC,CASSIGDRGLGGYTF
few,TRBV6-6,TRBJ2-4,.,TGTGCCAGCAGTTATCAGGGTAACATTCAGTACTTC,CASSYQGNIQYF
few,TRBV12-3/TRBV12-4,TRBJ2-5,TRBD1,TGTGCCATAAAGGACAGGGGGGAGACCCAGTACTTC,CAIKDRGETQYF
.,TRBV7-6,TRBJ2-4,.,TGTGCCAGCAGCTTAGAGGCAGGGGATAGGAACATTCAGTACTTC,CASSLEAGDRNIQYF
.,TRBV29-1,TRBJ2-7,.,TGCAGCGTTGGACAGCAATCCTACGAGCAGTACTTC,CSVGQQSYEQYF
.,TRBV11-2,TRBJ2-7,TRBD1,TGTGCCAGCAGACGTACCAGGGGGTCTATATACTACGGGTACGAGCAGTACTTC,CASRRTRGSIYYGYEQYF
.,TRBV14,TRBJ2-1,TRBD2,TGTGCCAGCAGCCCCACTAGCGGGGGGGCCTTTGAGCAGTTCTTC,CASSPTSGGAFEQFF
many,TRBV12-3/TRBV12-4,TRBJ1-2,.,TGTGCCAGCAGTTTTGAGGGGAACTATGGCTACACCTTC,CASSFEGNYGYTF
.,TRBV20-1,TRBJ2-5,TRBD1,TGCAGTGCTGGGGGGACAGGGTTTCTGGAGACCCAGTACTTC,CSAGGTGFLETQYF
once,TRBV5-1,TRBJ2-3,TRBD2,TGCGCCAGCAGCCCGATGGGGGGCGGACCTAGCGGGAACACAGATACGCAGTATTTT,CASSPMGGGPSGNTDTQYF